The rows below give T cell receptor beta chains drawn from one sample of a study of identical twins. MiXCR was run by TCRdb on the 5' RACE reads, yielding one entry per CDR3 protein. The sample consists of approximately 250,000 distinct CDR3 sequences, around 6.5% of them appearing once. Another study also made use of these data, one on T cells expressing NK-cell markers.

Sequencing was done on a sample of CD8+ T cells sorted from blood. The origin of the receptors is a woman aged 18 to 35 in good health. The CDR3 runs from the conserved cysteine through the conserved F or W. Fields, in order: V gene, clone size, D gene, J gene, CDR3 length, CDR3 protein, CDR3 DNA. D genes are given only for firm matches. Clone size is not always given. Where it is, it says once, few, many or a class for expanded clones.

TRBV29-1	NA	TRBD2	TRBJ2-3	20	CSVEDRRLAGGGLGTDAQYF	TGCAGCGTTGAAGATCGTAGACTAGCGGGAGGAGGGCTGGGCACAGATGCGCAGTATTTT
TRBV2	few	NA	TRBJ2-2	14	CASRGSRSPGELFF	TGTGCCAGCAGAGGGTCCAGGAGCCCCGGGGAGCTGTTTTTT
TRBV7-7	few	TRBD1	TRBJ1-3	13	CASSSGQGGTIYF	TGTGCTAGCAGCTCGGGACAGGGAGGCACCATATATTTT
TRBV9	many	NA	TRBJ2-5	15	CASSGLGATPGTQYF	TGTGCCAGCAGCGGACTCGGAGCCACCCCAGGGACCCAGTACTTC
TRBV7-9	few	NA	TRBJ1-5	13	CASTTDGNQPQHF	TGTGCCAGCACCACGGACGGAAATCAGCCCCAGCATTTT
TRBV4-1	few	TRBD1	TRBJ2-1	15	CASSQVQTGDNEQFF	TGCGCCAGCAGCCAAGTTCAGACAGGGGACAATGAGCAGTTCTTC
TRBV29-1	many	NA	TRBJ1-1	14	CSVDRGGIVAEAFF	TGCAGCGTTGATCGGGGAGGGATTGTAGCTGAAGCTTTCTTT
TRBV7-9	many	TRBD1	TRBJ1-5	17	CASSSARQGWNNQPQHF	TGTGCCAGCAGCTCGGCCAGACAGGGATGGAACAATCAGCCCCAGCATTTT
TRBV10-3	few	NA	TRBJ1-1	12	CAISEGGSEAFF	TGCGCCATCAGTGAGGGGGGGTCTGAAGCTTTCTTT
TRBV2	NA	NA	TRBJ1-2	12	CASRGTAFGYTF	TGTGCCAGCAGGGGGACGGCTTTTGGCTACACCTTC
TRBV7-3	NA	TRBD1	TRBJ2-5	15	CASSHGTGGSETQYF	TGTGCCAGCAGCCACGGGACAGGGGGATCAGAGACCCAGTACTTC
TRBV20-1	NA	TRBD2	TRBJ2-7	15	CSARGLAPYTYEQYF	TGCAGTGCTAGGGGACTAGCGCCTTACACCTACGAGCAGTACTTC
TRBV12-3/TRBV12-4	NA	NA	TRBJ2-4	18	CTSSPRIRGRGAKNIQYF	TGTACCAGCAGTCCAAGAATTCGGGGTCGAGGAGCCAAAAACATTCAGTACTTC
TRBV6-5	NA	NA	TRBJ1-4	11	CASSYGEKLFF	TGTGCCAGCAGTTACGGTGAAAAACTGTTTTTT
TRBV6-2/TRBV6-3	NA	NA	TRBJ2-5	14	CASSYGSWSETQYF	TGTGCCAGCAGTTACGGGTCCTGGTCAGAGACCCAGTACTTC
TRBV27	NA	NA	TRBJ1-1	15	CASSRYSGVDTEAFF	TGTGCCAGCAGCCGTTACTCCGGTGTGGACACTGAAGCTTTCTTT
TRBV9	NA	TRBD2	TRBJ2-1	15	CASSVGTAGEGEQFF	TGTGCCAGCAGCGTAGGTACAGCGGGAGAGGGTGAGCAGTTCTTC
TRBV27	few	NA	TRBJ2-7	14	CASSTGVSSYEQYF	TGTGCCAGCAGTACAGGAGTCTCATCCTACGAGCAGTACTTC
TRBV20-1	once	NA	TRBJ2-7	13	CSARGESVHEQYF	TGCAGTGCTAGAGGGGAGTCGGTTCACGAGCAGTACTTC
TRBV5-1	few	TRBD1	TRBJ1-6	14	CASSLNRGNSPLHF	TGCGCCAGCAGCTTGAACAGGGGTAATTCACCCCTCCACTTT
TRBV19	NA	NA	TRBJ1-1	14	CASSWTAPNTEAFF	TGTGCCAGTAGCTGGACAGCTCCGAACACTGAAGCTTTCTTT
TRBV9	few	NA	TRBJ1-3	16	CASSPTGRTSGNTIYF	TGTGCCAGCAGCCCCACAGGGCGCACCTCTGGAAACACCATATATTTT
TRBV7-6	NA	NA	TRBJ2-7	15	CASSLAGTHSYEQYF	TGTGCCAGCAGCTTAGCAGGGACCCACTCCTACGAGCAGTACTTC